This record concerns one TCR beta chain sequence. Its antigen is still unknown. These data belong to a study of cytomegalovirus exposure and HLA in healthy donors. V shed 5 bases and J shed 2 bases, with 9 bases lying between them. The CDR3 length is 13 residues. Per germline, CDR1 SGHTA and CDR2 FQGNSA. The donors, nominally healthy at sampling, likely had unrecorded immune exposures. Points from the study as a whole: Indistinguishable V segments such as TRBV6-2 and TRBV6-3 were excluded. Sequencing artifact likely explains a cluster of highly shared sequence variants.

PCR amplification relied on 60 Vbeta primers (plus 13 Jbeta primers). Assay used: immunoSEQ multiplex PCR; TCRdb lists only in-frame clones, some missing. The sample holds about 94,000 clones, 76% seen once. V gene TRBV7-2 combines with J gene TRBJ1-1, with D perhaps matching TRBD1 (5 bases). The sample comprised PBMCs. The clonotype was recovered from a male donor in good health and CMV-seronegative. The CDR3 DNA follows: TGTGCCAGCAGCCGATGGACAAACACTGAAGCTTTCTTT. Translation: CASSRWTNTEAFF.